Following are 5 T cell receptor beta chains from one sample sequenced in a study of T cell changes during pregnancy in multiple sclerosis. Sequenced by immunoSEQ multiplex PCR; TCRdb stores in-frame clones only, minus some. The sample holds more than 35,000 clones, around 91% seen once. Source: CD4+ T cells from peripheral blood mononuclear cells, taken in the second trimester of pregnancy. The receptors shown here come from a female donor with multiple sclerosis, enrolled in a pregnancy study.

CDR3 in amino acids: CASRTSSGANVLTF. The CDR3 DNA reads TGTGCCAGCAGAACAAGCTCTGGGGCCAACGTCCTGACTTTC. The chain combines TRBV6-5 with TRBJ2-6; no clear D. V was pared by 6 bases and J by 0 bases, with 6 bases between. The CDR3 consists of 14 residues. Germline-derived CDR1 and CDR2 are MNHEY and SVGAGI.

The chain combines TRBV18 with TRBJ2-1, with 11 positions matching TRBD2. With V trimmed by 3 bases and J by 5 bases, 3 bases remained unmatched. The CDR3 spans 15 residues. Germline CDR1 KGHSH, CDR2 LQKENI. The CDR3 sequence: CASSPRLAGNNEQFF. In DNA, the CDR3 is TGTGCCAGCTCACCTCGACTAGCGGGAAACAATGAGCAGTTCTTC.

This CDR3 reads CSVRQGAKTEAFF. The CDR3 nucleotides read TGCAGCGTGCGACAGGGGGCAAAAACTGAAGCTTTCTTT. The genes are TRBV29-1 and TRBJ1-1; TRBD1 matches at 10 bases. Trimming took 6 bases from V and 5 from J; bases not matched to a gene: 6. The CDR3 consists of 13 residues. Germline CDR1 is SQVTM and CDR2 is ANQGSEA.

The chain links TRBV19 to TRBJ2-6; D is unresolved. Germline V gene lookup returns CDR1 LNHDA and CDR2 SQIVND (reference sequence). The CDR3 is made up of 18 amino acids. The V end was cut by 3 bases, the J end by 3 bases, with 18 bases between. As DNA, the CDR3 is TGTGCCAGTAGTATTCAGATCGCGACTGTTTTTGGGGCCAACGTCCTGACTTTC. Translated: CASSIQIATVFGANVLTF.

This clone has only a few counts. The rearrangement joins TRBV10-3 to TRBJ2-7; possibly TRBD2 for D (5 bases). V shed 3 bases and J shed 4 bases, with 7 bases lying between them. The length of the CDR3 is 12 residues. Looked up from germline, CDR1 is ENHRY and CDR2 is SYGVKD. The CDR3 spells CAISESGYEQYF. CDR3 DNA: TGTGCCATCAGTGAATCGGGGTACGAGCAGTACTTC.